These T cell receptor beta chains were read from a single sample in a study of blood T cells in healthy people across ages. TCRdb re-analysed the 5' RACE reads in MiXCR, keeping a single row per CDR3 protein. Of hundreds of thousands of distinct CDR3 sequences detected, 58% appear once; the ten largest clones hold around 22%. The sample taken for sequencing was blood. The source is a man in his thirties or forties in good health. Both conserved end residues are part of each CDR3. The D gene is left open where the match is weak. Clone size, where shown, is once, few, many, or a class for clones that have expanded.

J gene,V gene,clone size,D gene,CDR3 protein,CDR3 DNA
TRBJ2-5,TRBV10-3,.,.,CAISKQGARETQYF,TGTGCCATCAGTAAACAGGGAGCAAGGGAGACCCAGTACTTC
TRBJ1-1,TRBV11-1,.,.,CASRDRGGGSEAFF,TGTGCCAGCAGGGATCGAGGCGGAGGCTCTGAAGCTTTCTTT
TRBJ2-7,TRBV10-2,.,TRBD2,CASGTTGGGDEQYF,TGCGCCAGCGGAACCACGGGAGGGGGTGACGAGCAGTACTTC
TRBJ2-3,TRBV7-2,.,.,CASSLGLDSDTQYF,TGTGCCAGCAGCTTAGGACTAGATTCAGATACGCAGTATTTT
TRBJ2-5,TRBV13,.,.,CASSSRMRLETQYF,TGTGCCAGCAGCTCCAGGATGCGTTTGGAGACCCAGTACTTC
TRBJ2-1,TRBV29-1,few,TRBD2,CSVALAHEQFF,TGCAGCGTTGCACTAGCGCATGAGCAGTTCTTC
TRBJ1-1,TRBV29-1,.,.,CSVDLGYREAFF,TGCAGCGTTGACCTAGGGTACAGAGAAGCTTTCTTT
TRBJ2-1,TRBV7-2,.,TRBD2,CASSPGASGANEQFF,TGTGCCAGCAGCCCCGGGGCTAGCGGGGCCAATGAGCAGTTCTTC
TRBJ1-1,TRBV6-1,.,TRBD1,CASRYPGQGNTEAFF,TGTGCCAGCAGATATCCGGGACAGGGAAACACTGAAGCTTTCTTT
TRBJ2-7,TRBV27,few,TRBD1,CASSLTTGEQWEQYF,TGTGCCAGCAGTTTGACGACAGGGGAACAGTGGGAGCAGTACTTC
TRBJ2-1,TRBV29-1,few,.,CSVEGRGPNEQFF,TGCAGCGTTGAAGGGAGAGGGCCAAATGAGCAGTTCTTC
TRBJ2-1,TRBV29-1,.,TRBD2,CSVEEQAGADNEQFF,TGCAGCGTTGAAGAACAAGCGGGGGCGGACAATGAGCAGTTCTTC
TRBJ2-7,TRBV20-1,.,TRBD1,CSGAGQAGLRMTYEQYF,TGCAGTGGGGCGGGACAGGCGGGCCTCCGGATGACCTACGAGCAGTACTTC
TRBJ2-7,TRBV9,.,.,CAGSVGGGDTHEQYF,TGTGCCGGCAGCGTAGGTGGGGGAGATACCCACGAGCAGTACTTC
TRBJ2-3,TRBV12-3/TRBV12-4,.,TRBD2,CASSSQAGVGDTQYF,TGTGCCAGCAGTTCTCAAGCGGGGGTGGGAGATACGCAGTATTTT